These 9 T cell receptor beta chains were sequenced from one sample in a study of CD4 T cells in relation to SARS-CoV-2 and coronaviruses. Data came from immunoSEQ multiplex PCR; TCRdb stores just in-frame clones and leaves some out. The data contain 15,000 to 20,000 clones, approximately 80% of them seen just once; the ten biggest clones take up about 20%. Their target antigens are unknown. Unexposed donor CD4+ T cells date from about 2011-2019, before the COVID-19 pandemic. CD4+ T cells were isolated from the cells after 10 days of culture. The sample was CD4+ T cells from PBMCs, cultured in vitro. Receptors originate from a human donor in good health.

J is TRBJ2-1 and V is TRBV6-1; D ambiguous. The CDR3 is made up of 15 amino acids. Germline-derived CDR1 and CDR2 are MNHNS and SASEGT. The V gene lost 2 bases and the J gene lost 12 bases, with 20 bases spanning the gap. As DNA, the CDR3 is TGTGCCAGCAGTGAAAGCAGCGAGCTAGGATCGGTGCAGTTCTTC. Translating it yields CASSESSELGSVQFF.

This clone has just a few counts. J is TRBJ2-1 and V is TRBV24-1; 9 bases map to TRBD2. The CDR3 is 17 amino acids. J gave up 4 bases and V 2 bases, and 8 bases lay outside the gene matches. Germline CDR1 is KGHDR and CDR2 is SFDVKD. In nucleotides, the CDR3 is TGTGCCACCAGTGATTCTAAAGCGGGAGGCTTATACAATGAGCAGTTCTTC. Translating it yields CATSDSKAGGLYNEQFF.

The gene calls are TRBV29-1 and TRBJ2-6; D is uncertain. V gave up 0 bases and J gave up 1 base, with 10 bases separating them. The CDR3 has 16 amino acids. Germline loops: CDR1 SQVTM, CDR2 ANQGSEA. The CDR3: CSVEELGLSGANVLTF. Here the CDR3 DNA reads TGCAGCGTTGAAGAATTAGGTCTATCTGGGGCCAACGTCCTGACTTTC. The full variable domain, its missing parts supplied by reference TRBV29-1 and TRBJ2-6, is SAVISQKPSRDICQRGTSLTIQCQVDSQVTMMFWYRQQPGQSLTLIATANQGSEATYESGFVIDKFPISRPNLTFSTLTVSNMSPEDSSIYLCSVEELGLSGANVLTFGAGSRLTVL.

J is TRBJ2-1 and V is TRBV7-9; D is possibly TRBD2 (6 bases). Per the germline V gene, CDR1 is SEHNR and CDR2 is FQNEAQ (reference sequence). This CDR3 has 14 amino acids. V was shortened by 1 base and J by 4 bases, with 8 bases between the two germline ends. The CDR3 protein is CASSLVGGYNEQFF. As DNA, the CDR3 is TGTGCCAGCAGCTTAGTTGGAGGGTACAATGAGCAGTTCTTC. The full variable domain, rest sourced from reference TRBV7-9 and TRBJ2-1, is DTGVSQNPRHKITKRGQNVTFRCDPISEHNRLYWYRQTLGQGPEFLTYFQNEAQLEKSRLLSDRFSAERPKGSFSTLEIQRTEQGDSAMYLCASSLVGGYNEQFFGPGTRLTVL.

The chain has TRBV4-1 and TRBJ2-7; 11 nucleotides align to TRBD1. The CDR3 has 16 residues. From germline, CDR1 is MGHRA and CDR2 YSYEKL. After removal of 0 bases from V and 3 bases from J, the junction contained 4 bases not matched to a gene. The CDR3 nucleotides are TGCGCCAGCAGCCAAGATAAAGGGACAGGGGGCTACGAGCAGTACTTC. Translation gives CASSQDKGTGGYEQYF.

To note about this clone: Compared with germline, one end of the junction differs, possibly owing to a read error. The CDR3 protein is CASTLVTPGGELFF. For the CDR3, the DNA is TGCGCCAGCACCTTGGTGACTCCGGGCGGGGAGCTGTTTTTT. The rearrangement joins TRBV5-1 to TRBJ2-2; D is uncertain. From germline, CDR1 is SGHRS and CDR2 YFSETQ. The CDR3 consists of 14 residues. The full variable domain, rest sourced from reference TRBV5-1 and TRBJ2-2, is KAGVTQTPRYLIKTRGQQVTLSCSPISGHRSVSWYQQTPGQGLQFLFEYFSETQRNKGNFPGRFSGRQFSNSRSEMNVSTLELGDSALYLCASTLVTPGGELFFGEGSRLTVL.

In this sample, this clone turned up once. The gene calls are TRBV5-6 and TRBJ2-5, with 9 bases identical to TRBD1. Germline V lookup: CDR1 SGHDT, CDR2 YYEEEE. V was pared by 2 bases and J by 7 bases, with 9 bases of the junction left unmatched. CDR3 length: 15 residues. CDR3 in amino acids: CASSLGGTGYRTQYF. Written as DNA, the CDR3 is TGTGCCAGCAGCTTAGGCGGGACAGGGTATAGGACCCAGTACTTC.

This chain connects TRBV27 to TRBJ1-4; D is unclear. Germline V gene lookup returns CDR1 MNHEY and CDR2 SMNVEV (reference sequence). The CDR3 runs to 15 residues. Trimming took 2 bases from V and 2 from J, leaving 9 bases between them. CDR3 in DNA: TGTGCCAGCAGTTTAATAACCTCTACTAATGAAAAACTGTTTTTT. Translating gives CASSLITSTNEKLFF.

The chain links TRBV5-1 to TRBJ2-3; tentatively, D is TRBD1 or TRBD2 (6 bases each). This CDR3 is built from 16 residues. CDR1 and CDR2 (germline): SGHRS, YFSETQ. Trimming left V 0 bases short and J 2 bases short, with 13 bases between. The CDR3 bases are TGCGCCAGCAGCTTGGTCTCGGGGGCGCACACAGATACGCAGTATTTT. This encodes CASSLVSGAHTDTQYF.